This T cell receptor beta chain was documented in a study of blood T cell repertoires in COVID-19 (dated by TCRdb to 2018 to 2021). At the level of the whole study: Collaborator samples came from the United States, Italy and Spain and covered acute and convalescent phases of COVID-19. The material from the prospective study consisted of cDNA or gDNA derived from T cells, B-cell-depleted T cells, or PBMCs. Deeply sampled blood TCRbeta repertoires from subjects exposed to, actively infected with, or recovered from COVID-19 were included in the dataset. The repertoires were made available in a free public database intended to serve as a resource for research on the immune response to SARS-CoV-2. Samples were obtained from the ongoing ImmuneRACE study (first 160 participants) and from over 1,000 subjects provided by 6 global collaborators. A de-identified subject ID, COVID-19 status, age in years and sex were almost always included in the sample metadata. Where available, HLA class I and class II types were obtained from metadata supplied by the sample provider rather than from assay-based typing. Beyond this particular receptor, the publication reports: The amount of clinical and demographic metadata varied by source and participant and was provided uncurated.

Collaborating institutions collected whole blood in K2EDTA tubes following their own protocols. For TCRbeta analysis, collaborators shipped samples in one of three forms: frozen whole blood, isolated PBMCs, or DNA extracted from either of those sample types. TCRbeta CDR3 regions were amplified from genomic DNA using the immunoSEQ Assay, a bias-controlled multiplex PCR. Per the original workflow: Within the assay, amplification of reference gene primers was used to estimate how many nucleated cells each sample contained. To quantify the absolute abundance of each unique TCRbeta CDR3 rearrangement, sequence reads were collapsed and filtered. For each sample, productive Simpson clonality was calculated as the square root of Simpson's diversity index across productive rearrangements. The immuneACCESS repertoire file appears here via TCRdb, limited to in-frame rearrangements. These files lack a portion of the clones; in checked studies, under half of the deficit traces to unresolved V genes, and the cause of the others is not known. V, J and clone size derive from that table, while D and trimming were established from the DNA sequence. The sample table shows around 190,000 clones, and 86% are seen once. Over 7.5% of the sample comes from the top ten.

As regards this clone: The specificity of this receptor is unknown. No base quality values were provided; no much bigger clone lies one nucleotide off.

V has 7 bases trimmed and J has 5 bases trimmed; junction bases matching no gene number 7. There are 13 amino acids in the CDR3, from cysteine to phenylalanine inclusive. Left in the record is the CDR3 DNA by itself, 39 bases read in frame from the first base. Taken from the germline V gene, the CDR1 and CDR2 loops are MNHEY and SVGAGI. This clonotype was sampled from a man aged 50-60 years with active or convalescent COVID-19. Material for sequencing was peripheral blood. This sequence uses TRBV6-5 and TRBJ1-2; the central 7 bases match TRBD1. The nucleotide sequence reads TGTGCCAGCACCAGACAGGGCACATATGGCTACACCTTC. It is translated as CASTRQGTYGYTF.